This T cell receptor beta chain is drawn from a study of T cells in Graves' hyperthyroidism and ophthalmopathy. Regarding the study as a whole: For ophthalmopathy, model prediction preceded onset by a median about 6 months. Most thyroid-expanded clonotypes above 0.001 were also found in blood.

TCR beta CDR3 region amplification was performed from RNA transcripts. The HTBI primer set was used in a first-round RT-PCR of the TCR CDR3. TCRdb redid the calling of the multiplex PCR reads with MiXCR, one entry per CDR3 protein. The sample consists of under 250,000 distinct CDR3 sequences, about a sixth of them appearing once. This clonotype showed up many times. Antigen: not known. The source material was blood. The sequence was collected from a woman in her fifties or sixties with Graves' hyperthyroidism.

This chain's CDR3 is CASSVVGSLNTEAFF. The CDR3 bases are TGTGCCAGCAGCGTAGTGGGCAGCTTGAACACTGAAGCTTTCTTT. The chain uses TRBV9 and TRBJ1-1; D call uncertain. V was trimmed by 0 bases and J by 0 bases, leaving 9 bases between them. Germline V lookup: CDR1 SGDLS, CDR2 YYNGEE. The CDR3 has 15 residues.